The 32 T cell receptor beta chains reported below all come from one sample, sequenced in a study of CD8 T cells in ankylosing spondylitis. TCRdb independently ran MiXCR on the 5' RACE reads; one entry per CDR3 protein. Of under 150,000 distinct CDR3 sequences in the sample, about an eighth were seen once. The sequencing sample was made of blood, either unsorted or a sorted T cell fraction (not recorded which). The receptors come from a female donor with ankylosing spondylitis or in good health (not recorded which).

Concerning this clonotype itself: It may be a read error: a sequence one base away is much more abundant. The rearrangement links TRBV20-1 to TRBJ1-2; D unresolved. Germline V gene data show CDR1 as DFQATT and CDR2 as SNEGSKA (reference sequence). The CDR3 totals 13 residues. The CDR3 bases are TGCAGTGCTAGATGGGCTGCCTCCTATGGCCACACCTTC. Amino acids: CSARWAASYGHTF.

This clonotype was seen at least ten times. The chain couples TRBV7-9 to TRBJ2-1; TRBD2 agrees at 7 bases. This CDR3 region has 18 residues. The germline gives CDR1 SEHNR, CDR2 FQNEAQ (reference sequence). J gave up 0 bases and V 6 bases, and 14 bases lay outside the gene matches. The CDR3 nucleotides are TGTGCCAGCAGGCCAAGACTAATAGCGGGTAGCTCCTACAATGAGCAGTTCTTC. Protein: CASRPRLIAGSSYNEQFF.

This clonotype was detected ten times or more. The chain has TRBV2 and TRBJ1-2; D may be TRBD1 (5 bases). This CDR3 spans 14 amino acids. The germline V and J ends were trimmed by 7 bases and 0 bases, with 12 bases remaining between them. Per the germline V gene, CDR1 is SNHLY and CDR2 is FYNNEI. CDR3 sequence reads: CASKGDPANYGYTF. CDR3 nucleotide sequence: TGTGCCAGCAAAGGGGACCCAGCTAACTATGGCTACACCTTC.

In its sample, this clonotype was seen many times. The chain employs TRBV19 and TRBJ2-7; the D gene is possibly TRBD1 (6 bases). Germline CDR1 is LNHDA and CDR2 is SQIVND (reference sequence). The ends were cut back, 3 bases at V and 6 bases at J, with 15 bases in the middle. CDR3 length equals 14 residues. CDR3 DNA: TGTGCCAGTAGTATCTCTGCCAGGGGAAGCGAGCAGTACTTC. It codes for CASSISARGSEQYF.

This clonotype was seen a handful of times. The V call is TRBV7-9, the J call TRBJ2-2, with D possibly matching TRBD1 (5 bases). V was pared by 5 bases and J by 0 bases, with 13 bases between. CDR3 length: 16 amino acids. Germline lookup yields CDR1 SEHNR and CDR2 FQNEAQ (reference sequence). The CDR3 DNA follows: TGTGCCAGCAGCCTCAGACAGTTCGCGAACACCGGGGAGCTGTTTTTT. This sequence encodes CASSLRQFANTGELFF.

This clonotype was recorded many times. V and J are TRBV12-3 or TRBV12-4 and TRBJ1-2, with 9 bases fitting TRBD1. Trimming at V came to 7 bases and at J to 7 bases, leaving 13 bases not matched to a gene. The CDR3 runs to 15 residues. This CDR3 reads CASTPIGQGLGGYTF. CDR3 DNA sequence: TGTGCCAGCACCCCCATAGGACAGGGGCTGGGTGGCTACACCTTC.

Points on this clonotype: A much bigger clone sits one base away, suggesting this may be a read error. The V call is TRBV5-6, the J call TRBJ2-1, with 11 positions matching TRBD2. CDR3 size: 16 residues. CDR1 is SGHDT, CDR2 YYEEEE, per germline. CDR3 protein: CTSSPGLAGPYNEQFF. For the CDR3, the DNA is TGTACCAGCAGCCCAGGACTAGCGGGCCCCTACAATGAGCAGTTCTTC.

The table lists this clonotype with many counts. The chain joins TRBV11-2 to TRBJ2-1; 7 bases are a match to TRBD1. V was pared by 5 bases and J by 9 bases, with 7 bases of the junction left unmatched. Germline values: CDR1 SGHAT, CDR2 FQNNGV. This CDR3 is built from 13 residues. The chain's CDR3 is CASSQGDRIEQFF. The DNA for the CDR3 is TGTGCCAGCAGCCAGGGGGACCGTATTGAGCAGTTCTTC.

This clonotype was detected many times. The chain links TRBV7-9 to TRBJ1-1; maybe TRBD1 (5 bases). This CDR3 contains 13 residues. Trimming took off 0 bases at V and 8 bases at J, with 10 bases between the two ends. Germline V gives CDR1 SEHNR, CDR2 FQNEAQ (reference sequence). The CDR3 sequence is CASSLAGGREAFF. The CDR3 bases are TGTGCCAGCAGCTTAGCGGGGGGACGCGAAGCTTTCTTT.

CDR3 loop: CASSQYAGVSSEQYF. DNA for the CDR3: TGTGCCAGCAGCCAGTACGCGGGAGTTTCAAGCGAGCAGTACTTC. The chain couples TRBV11-2 to TRBJ2-7; TRBD2 aligns across 7 bases. There are 15 residues in the CDR3. The J segment lost 6 bases and the V segment lost 5 bases, leaving 13 bases of the junction unmatched. CDR1 is SGHAT, CDR2 FQNNGV, per germline. The full variable domain, completed using reference TRBV11-2 and TRBJ2-7, is EAGVAQSPRYKIIEKRQSVAFWCNPISGHATLYWYQQILGQGPKLLIQFQNNGVVDDSQLPKDRFSAERLKGVDSTLKIQPAKLEDSAVYLCASSQYAGVSSEQYFGPGTRLTVT.

This clonotype was observed many times. V is TRBV20-1 and J is TRBJ2-7; a weak D match, TRBD1 (6 bases). From germline, CDR1 is DFQATT and CDR2 SNEGSKA (reference sequence). Trimming took off 5 bases at V and 2 bases at J, with 19 bases between the two ends. The CDR3 runs 15 residues. CDR3 loop: CSALNRAGAPYEQYF. Written as DNA, the CDR3 is TGCAGTGCTCTAAACCGGGCAGGGGCTCCCTACGAGCAGTACTTC.

This clonotype was counted at least ten times. The V and J genes are TRBV29-1 and TRBJ2-1; 7 positions match TRBD1. Germline lookup yields CDR1 SQVTM and CDR2 ANQGSEA. The V and J ends lost 0 bases and 4 bases, in that order; junction bases with no gene match: 9. The length of the CDR3 is 16 residues. The CDR3 spells CSVEDQDRRRYNEQFF. The DNA of the CDR3 is TGCAGCGTTGAAGATCAGGACAGGCGCAGATACAATGAGCAGTTCTTC.

In this sample, this clonotype turned up many times. The rearrangement links TRBV7-3 to TRBJ2-3, with 8 bases identical to TRBD1. This CDR3 has 16 residues. Trimming at V came to 1 base and at J to 2 bases, leaving 5 bases not matched to a gene. CDR1 is SGHTA and CDR2 is FQGTGA in the germline V gene. CDR3 amino acids: CASSLRGTGDTDTQYF. DNA for the CDR3: TGTGCCAGCAGCTTAAGGGGGACAGGAGACACAGATACGCAGTATTTT. Using reference TRBV7-3 and TRBJ2-3 for the parts outside the CDR3, the full variable domain is GAGVSQTPSNKVTEKGKYVELRCDPISGHTALYWYRQSLGQGPEFLIYFQGTGAADDSGLPNDRFFAVRPEGSVSTLKIQRTERGDSAVYLCASSLRGTGDTDTQYFGPGTRLTVL.

This clonotype was seen ten or more times. The chain is built from TRBV29-1 and TRBJ2-7; D uncertain. Deletions cut 6 bases from V and 7 bases from J, with 16 bases between. The CDR3 runs to 12 residues. The germline CDR1 and CDR2 sequences are SQVTM and ANQGSEA. CDR3 protein: CSVAQTPSEQYF. The DNA of the CDR3 is TGCAGCGTGGCACAGACCCCTTCGGAGCAGTACTTC.

There are many counts of this clonotype. V usage is TRBV6-2 or TRBV6-3 and J usage is TRBJ2-5; 13 bases line up with TRBD2. CDR3 size: 20 residues. V gave up 2 bases and J gave up 0 bases; unmatched junction bases: 12. In germline, CDR1 is MNHEY, CDR2 SVGEGT. CDR3 DNA sequence: TGTGCCAGCAGTTACCCCACCCGTGGGACTAGCGGGGTGTACCAAGAGACCCAGTACTTC. Translated: CASSYPTRGTSGVYQETQYF.

There are a few counts of this clonotype. The chain uses TRBV5-6 and TRBJ2-7; 7 bases align to TRBD2. This CDR3 contains 13 residues. V gave up 2 bases and J gave up 5 bases; unmatched junction bases: 4. Germline V CDR1 and CDR2: SGHDT, YYEEEE. The CDR3 DNA follows: TGTGCCAGCAGCTTCAGGGCGGGGGACGAGCAGTACTTC. Translated, it gives CASSFRAGDEQYF.

At least ten counts were recorded for this clonotype. CDR3 nucleotide sequence: TGTGCCAGCAGCACAGGTCCCCTGGTGAACACCGGGGAGCTGTTTTTT. Amino acids: CASSTGPLVNTGELFF. The rearrangement joins TRBV11-2 to TRBJ2-2, with D possibly TRBD1 on 5 matching bases. The length of the CDR3 is 16 residues. The V end was cut by 5 bases, the J end by 1 base, with 14 bases between. In germline, CDR1 is SGHAT, CDR2 FQNNGV.

This clonotype was observed many times. The chain combines TRBV14 with TRBJ2-7; D is tentatively TRBD1 or TRBD2 (5 bases each). The V end lost 4 bases, the J end lost 0 bases, and 16 bases lay between the germline ends. The CDR3 length is 16 residues. The V gene's germline CDR1 is SGHDN and CDR2 FVKESK. For the CDR3, the DNA is TGTGCCAGCAGCCCTCGCAGCTGGGGGAGCTCCTACGAGCAGTACTTC. It translates to CASSPRSWGSSYEQYF.

In this sample, this clonotype turned up many times. The chain uses TRBV5-4 and TRBJ2-3; D might be TRBD1 (6 bases). The CDR3 consists of 14 residues. Trimming removed 3 bases at V and 5 bases at J, with 13 bases between. In germline, CDR1 is SGHNT, CDR2 YYREEE (reference sequence). CDR3 sequence: CASSSRETGDTQYF. CDR3 DNA: TGTGCCAGCAGCTCAAGGGAGACAGGAGATACGCAGTATTTT.

The sample holds many counts of this clonotype. The gene calls are TRBV5-1 and TRBJ1-1; perhaps TRBD1 as D (5 bases). Germline CDR1 is SGHRS and CDR2 is YFSETQ. The CDR3 has 13 amino acids. The ends were cut back, 2 bases at V and 4 bases at J, with 9 bases in the middle. The chain's CDR3 is CASSFMGGTEAFF. The CDR3 DNA reads as TGCGCCAGCAGCTTTATGGGGGGCACTGAAGCTTTCTTT. The complete variable domain, with remaining parts taken from reference TRBV5-1 and TRBJ1-1, reads KAGVTQTPRYLIKTRGQQVTLSCSPISGHRSVSWYQQTPGQGLQFLFEYFSETQRNKGNFPGRFSGRQFSNSRSEMNVSTLELGDSALYLCASSFMGGTEAFFGQGTRLTVV.

This clonotype was picked up many times. The rearrangement links TRBV29-1 to TRBJ2-6; no clear D. Trimming stripped 4 bases from V and 0 bases from J, with 10 bases between. CDR1 and CDR2 from the germline V gene are SQVTM and ANQGSEA. The CDR3 has 15 residues. CDR3 sequence: CSVGAQSSGANVLTF. The CDR3 DNA reads TGCAGCGTTGGGGCCCAGTCCTCTGGGGCCAACGTCCTGACTTTC.

There are many counts of this clonotype. The CDR3 is CASSPPARHNYGYTF. DNA for the CDR3: TGTGCCAGCAGTCCCCCCGCGAGGCACAACTATGGCTACACCTTC. The V and J genes are TRBV28 and TRBJ1-2; D is unresolved. The CDR3 is 15 residues long. Germline assignment: CDR1 MDHEN and CDR2 SYDVKM. V was shortened by 5 bases and J by 2 bases, with 15 bases between the two germline ends.

Ten or more counts support this clonotype. The rearrangement uses TRBV5-1 and TRBJ2-5, with D maybe TRBD2 (7 bases). Trimming left V 5 bases short and J 8 bases short, with 13 bases between. The CDR3 has 12 amino acids. Germline V CDR1 and CDR2: SGHRS, YFSETQ. The CDR3 reads CASSTGRETQYF. The CDR3 nucleotides are TGCGCCAGCAGTACAGGGAGGGAAACCCAGTACTTC.

The chain carries TRBV11-2 and TRBJ2-6; D assignment may be TRBD1 or TRBD2 (6 bases each). The CDR3 is 15 amino acids. The germline gives CDR1 SGHAT, CDR2 FQNNGV. V gave up 5 bases and J gave up 4 bases, with 12 bases separating them. The CDR3, as DNA: TGTGCCAGCAGCGACGGGGGCGAGGGGGCCAACGTCCTGACTTTC. Protein: CASSDGGEGANVLTF.

Ten or more counts support this clonotype. The chain combines TRBV28 with TRBJ1-1; no clear D gene. The CDR3 runs to 13 residues. From germline, CDR1 is MDHEN and CDR2 SYDVKM. Trimming took 6 bases from V and 1 from J, leaving 9 bases between them. CDR3 residues: CASSLPWNTEAFF. The CDR3 DNA sequence: TGTGCCAGCAGCCTCCCGTGGAACACTGAAGCTTTCTTT.

Many counts were recorded for this clonotype. J is TRBJ2-1 and V is TRBV18; TRBD1 matches 7 bases. Germline lookup yields CDR1 KGHSH and CDR2 LQKENI. V shed 0 bases and J 3 bases; nucleotides not matched to a gene: 5. This CDR3 contains 16 residues. The chain's CDR3 is CASSPPTGAIYNEQFF. For the CDR3, the DNA is TGTGCCAGCTCACCACCTACAGGGGCGATCTACAATGAGCAGTTCTTC.

The chain links TRBV29-1 to TRBJ1-2; 8 bases agree with TRBD1. V lost 7 bases, J lost 0 bases, and 4 bases stayed unmatched. Germline lookup yields CDR1 SQVTM and CDR2 ANQGSEA. The CDR3 length is 13 residues. CDR3 DNA: TGCAGCGGCCGGGACAGGACTAACTATGGCTACACCTTC. Protein: CSGRDRTNYGYTF.

This clonotype was seen ten or more times. J is TRBJ2-3 and V is TRBV12-3 or TRBV12-4, with TRBD2 matching 11 bases. CDR3 length: 17 residues. The junction had 9 bases not matched to a gene; V was cut back by 4 bases and J by 3 bases. DNA of the CDR3: TGTGCCAGCAGTTCTAGTTCTAGCGGGGGGCCAACAGATACGCAGTATTTT. Its protein product is CASSSSSSGGPTDTQYF.

This clonotype came up many times. V gene TRBV29-1 combines with J gene TRBJ2-1; D is ambiguous. This CDR3 is 11 amino acids long. Deletions cut 2 bases from V and 8 bases from J, with 7 bases between. Looked up from germline, CDR1 is SQVTM and CDR2 is ANQGSEA. The CDR3 region is CSVELVHEQFF. DNA for the CDR3: TGCAGCGTTGAATTGGTCCATGAGCAGTTCTTC.

This clonotype was counted at least ten times. This chain joins TRBV27 and TRBJ1-2; D is uncertain. This CDR3 is built from 15 residues. Germline-derived CDR1 and CDR2 are MNHEY and SMNVEV (reference sequence). Trimming cost V 6 bases and J 7 bases, with 21 bases left between them. The CDR3 loop reads CASRGSSLSMGGYTF. Here the CDR3 DNA reads TGTGCCAGCAGAGGGAGTAGCTTATCAATGGGTGGCTACACCTTC.

This clonotype was seen at least ten times. This sequence joins TRBV20-1 and TRBJ2-7; D remains ambiguous. This CDR3 comprises 13 residues. The V gene lost 1 base and the J gene lost 2 bases, with 9 bases spanning the gap. The germline V gene encodes CDR1 DFQATT and CDR2 SNEGSKA (reference sequence). For the CDR3, the DNA is TGCAGTGCTAGAGTTGCGCCGACCTACGAGCAGTACTTC. Protein sequence: CSARVAPTYEQYF.

The sample holds many counts of this clonotype. This chain connects TRBV5-1 to TRBJ2-2; 10 bases line up with TRBD2. The V gene's germline CDR1 is SGHRS and CDR2 YFSETQ. Germline trimming cut 5 bases from V and 4 bases from J; bases unmatched to any gene: 8. The CDR3 loop spans 16 amino acids. The CDR3 DNA is TGCGCCAGCAGGCCTAGCGGGAGCTACAGCACCGGGGAGCTGTTTTTT. Translating gives CASRPSGSYSTGELFF.